The 30 T cell receptor beta chains given below trace back to one sample, sequenced in a study of blood T cell repertoires in COVID-19. Method: immunoSEQ multiplex PCR; TCRdb's copy keeps in-frame clones and lacks some. Counted here are fewer than 120,000 clones, 85% to 90% occurring once; the ten biggest clones make up 3.3%. The sequencing input was peripheral blood. The source is a woman aged 50 to 65 with acute or convalescent COVID-19.

The rearrangement joins TRBV24-1 to TRBJ1-4; 12 bases line up with TRBD1. The V and J ends lost 2 bases and 7 bases, in that order; junction bases with no gene match: 10. This CDR3 is built from 18 residues. Germline CDR1 KGHDR, CDR2 SFDVKD. CDR3 sequence: CATSDSGTGGVAPEKLFF. For the CDR3, the DNA is TGTGCCACCAGTGATTCCGGGACAGGGGGCGTCGCTCCTGAAAAACTGTTTTTT.

The chain employs TRBV9 and TRBJ2-3, with 9 bases lining up with TRBD2. The CDR3 length is 15 residues. CDR1 is SGDLS, CDR2 YYNGEE, per germline. Trimming removed 0 bases from V and 3 bases from J; junction bases left unmatched: 2. The CDR3 spells CASSVEAGGTDTQYF. The DNA of the CDR3 is TGTGCCAGCAGCGTAGAGGCGGGAGGGACAGATACGCAGTATTTT.

V usage is TRBV5-4 and J usage is TRBJ1-2; D unresolved. The CDR3 spans 15 residues. Germline assignment: CDR1 SGHNT and CDR2 YYREEE (reference sequence). Trimming cost V 0 bases and J 8 bases, with 17 bases left between them. CDR3 sequence: CASSLDWGAIDGYTF. The CDR3 DNA is TGTGCCAGCAGCTTGGATTGGGGAGCAATTGACGGCTACACCTTC.

J is TRBJ2-7 and V is TRBV28; TRBD1 matches at 10 bases. J lost 2 bases, V lost 6 bases, and 10 bases had no gene match. CDR1 is MDHEN, CDR2 SYDVKM, per germline. CDR3 length equals 16 residues. The CDR3 sequence: CASRTGGGTGAYEQYF. For the CDR3, the DNA is TGTGCCAGCAGAACGGGGGGAGGGACAGGGGCCTACGAGCAGTACTTC.

This chain joins TRBV2 and TRBJ2-5, with 11 positions matching TRBD1. With 4 bases clipped from V and 1 base from J, the junction kept 2 bases outside the gene matches. The CDR3 loop spans 15 amino acids. CDR1 and CDR2 (germline): SNHLY, FYNNEI. CDR3 protein: CASSGDRGSQETQYF. CDR3 DNA: TGTGCCAGCAGTGGGGACAGGGGGTCCCAAGAGACCCAGTACTTC.

The CDR3 loop reads CASSQPTGPSYNEQFF. The CDR3 DNA reads TGTGCCAGCAGCCAGCCGACAGGGCCCTCTTACAATGAGCAGTTCTTC. The chain uses TRBV14 and TRBJ2-1; TRBD1 matches 7 bases. Trimming at V came to 3 bases and at J to 4 bases, leaving 9 bases not matched to a gene. Germline V gene data show CDR1 as SGHDN and CDR2 as FVKESK. The CDR3 is 16 residues long.

The chain combines TRBV18 with TRBJ2-5; 8 bases align to TRBD1. Germline lookup yields CDR1 KGHSH and CDR2 LQKENI. V trimming: 3 bases; J trimming: 5 bases; junction bases outside the gene matches: 5. The CDR3 has 14 residues. The CDR3 here is CASSPGQGGETQYF. CDR3 sequence (DNA): TGTGCCAGCTCACCCGGACAGGGTGGTGAGACCCAGTACTTC.

The chain uses TRBV7-9 and TRBJ2-7, with D perhaps matching TRBD2 (5 bases). The CDR3 consists of 17 residues. The germline gives CDR1 SEHNR, CDR2 FQNEAQ (reference sequence). Trimming left V 4 bases short and J 1 base short, with 20 bases between. The CDR3 protein is CASSSSSERVVSYEQYF. The CDR3 region has the DNA TGTGCCAGCAGCTCATCCTCTGAGAGGGTAGTTTCCTACGAGCAGTACTTC.

V and J are TRBV18 and TRBJ1-4; tentative D call: TRBD1 (6 bases). V dropped 6 bases and J dropped 8 bases, with 25 bases sitting between them. Germline lookup yields CDR1 KGHSH and CDR2 LQKENI. The CDR3 is 17 amino acids. CDR3 coding DNA: TGTGCCAGCTCGCCCGCCTTCTCGGCAGGGGCAGAGGAAAAACTGTTTTTT. Amino acid sequence: CASSPAFSAGAEEKLFF.

The count of this clone is one. The CDR3 loop is CASSLGLAGYNEQFF. DNA of the CDR3: TGCGCCAGCAGCTTGGGACTAGCGGGCTACAATGAGCAGTTCTTC. The chain combines TRBV5-1 with TRBJ2-1; 10 nucleotides line up with TRBD2. CDR1 is SGHRS and CDR2 is YFSETQ in the germline V gene. The V gene end was trimmed by 0 bases and the J gene end by 3 bases; junction bases not matched to a gene: 0. The CDR3 has 15 residues.

The V call is TRBV5-1, the J call TRBJ2-4, with 7 bases identical to TRBD1. The V gene end was trimmed by 0 bases and the J gene end by 5 bases; junction bases not matched to a gene: 2. CDR3 length: 14 amino acids. CDR1 SGHRS and CDR2 YFSETQ come from the germline V gene. The CDR3 nucleotides read TGCGCCAGCAGCTTGGCCACAGGGGAAAACATTCAGTACTTC. This encodes CASSLATGENIQYF.

The chain uses TRBV6-1 and TRBJ1-3; D remains unclear. The V gene's germline CDR1 is MNHNS and CDR2 SASEGT. This CDR3 region has 13 residues. Trimming removed 1 base at V and 4 bases at J, with 5 bases between. CDR3 amino acids: CASSEGAGNTIYF. The CDR3 region has the DNA TGTGCCAGCAGTGAAGGCGCAGGAAACACCATATATTTT.

The V gene is TRBV25-1, the J gene TRBJ2-7; D remains unclear. CDR1 and CDR2 from the germline V gene are MGHDK and SYGVNS. The CDR3 sequence is 13 residues long. The V and J ends lost 3 bases and 0 bases respectively, with 6 bases between them. CDR3 residues: CASSEALSYEQYF. The CDR3 DNA reads as TGTGCCAGCAGTGAGGCCCTCTCCTACGAGCAGTACTTC.

The table lists this clone with a count of one. The V call is TRBV28, the J call TRBJ1-2; D remains ambiguous. The CDR3 covers 14 residues. Germline CDR1 MDHEN, CDR2 SYDVKM. V was trimmed by 5 bases and J by 0 bases, leaving 10 bases between them. The CDR3 protein is CASSLPHPNYGYTF. CDR3 in DNA: TGTGCCAGCAGTCTACCCCACCCTAACTATGGCTACACCTTC.

V is TRBV7-2 and J is TRBJ2-7, with TRBD1 identical over 9 bases. After removal of 4 bases from V and 2 bases from J, the junction contained 9 bases not matched to a gene. The CDR3 has 16 residues. CDR1 and CDR2 from the germline V gene are SGHTA and FQGNSA. The CDR3 coding sequence is TGTGCCAGCAGCTCACCCGGGACAGGGAAGACCTACGAGCAGTACTTC. Its translation: CASSSPGTGKTYEQYF.

The chain recombines TRBV2 with TRBJ1-1, with 9 bases lining up with TRBD1. This CDR3 has 15 residues. The V gene end was trimmed by 7 bases and the J gene end by 7 bases; junction bases not matched to a gene: 13. CDR1 SNHLY and CDR2 FYNNEI come from the germline V gene. The CDR3 DNA reads TGTGCCAGCACCAAGGGACAGGGCTTAGGATATGAAGCTTTCTTT. Translation gives CASTKGQGLGYEAFF.

The gene calls are TRBV27 and TRBJ2-7, with D uncertain. V lost 3 bases and J lost 8, with 8 bases in between. The germline CDR1 and CDR2 sequences are MNHEY and SMNVEV (reference sequence). The CDR3 is 11 residues long. The CDR3 DNA is TGTGCCAGCAGTTTCAACAGAAAGCAGTACTTC. Translating it yields CASSFNRKQYF.

The chain links TRBV6-5 to TRBJ1-6; D ambiguous. The CDR3 spans 15 residues. Germline CDR1 MNHEY, CDR2 SVGAGI. The V and J ends lost 2 bases and 5 bases respectively, with 10 bases between them. This CDR3 reads CASSYGGEDNSPLHF. For the CDR3, the DNA is TGTGCCAGCAGTTACGGTGGGGAGGATAATTCACCCCTCCACTTT.

CDR3: CASSSPGTSGRPYEQYF. The CDR3 nucleotides are TGTGCCAGCAGTTCACCGGGGACTAGCGGGAGACCATACGAGCAGTACTTC. This chain connects TRBV27 to TRBJ2-7; the match to TRBD2 covers 14 bases. The CDR3 has 17 amino acids. Germline V gene sequence: CDR1 MNHEY, CDR2 SMNVEV (reference sequence). Germline trimming cut 4 bases from V and 4 bases from J; bases unmatched to any gene: 9.

This CDR3 reads CASSFGAGGPDEQFF. CDR3 DNA: TGTGCCAGCAGCTTCGGGGCGGGAGGGCCGGATGAGCAGTTCTTC. The J gene is TRBJ2-1, the V gene TRBV11-1; 9 nucleotides line up with TRBD2. The CDR3 runs 15 residues. The V gene's germline CDR1 is SGHAT and CDR2 FQDESV (reference sequence). The V segment lost 3 bases and the J segment 8 bases; nucleotides outside the gene matches: 8.

The gene calls are TRBV10-3 and TRBJ2-7; the match to TRBD1 covers 11 bases. The V gene end was trimmed by 7 bases and the J gene end by 2 bases; junction bases not matched to a gene: 7. The CDR3 totals 15 residues. Per germline, CDR1 ENHRY and CDR2 SYGVKD. The CDR3 loop is CAINEGTGGTYEQYF. CDR3 DNA: TGTGCCATCAACGAAGGGACAGGGGGAACCTACGAGCAGTACTTC.

V gene TRBV29-1 combines with J gene TRBJ2-1, with 11 bases identical to TRBD2. J gave up 4 bases and V 3 bases, and 2 bases lay outside the gene matches. CDR1 and CDR2 (germline): SQVTM, ANQGSEA. There are 14 residues in the CDR3. CDR3 region: CSVDGTSGYNEQFF. In DNA form, the CDR3 reads TGCAGCGTTGATGGGACTAGCGGATACAATGAGCAGTTCTTC.

The chain couples TRBV5-1 to TRBJ2-5, with 12 nucleotides matching TRBD2. Germline CDR1 SGHRS, CDR2 YFSETQ. The length of the CDR3 is 16 residues. Losses at the gene ends were 2 bases for V and 5 bases for J; bases not matched to a gene: 7. CDR3 bases: TGCGCCAGCAGCTTCCTAGCGGGAGGGCCAAGGGAGACCCAGTACTTC. Its translation: CASSFLAGGPRETQYF.

The genes are TRBV29-1 and TRBJ2-2; D is undetermined. Trimming took 4 bases from V and 0 from J, leaving 9 bases between them. The CDR3 is 14 residues long. Germline V lookup: CDR1 SQVTM, CDR2 ANQGSEA. The chain's CDR3 is CSVGTTANTGELFF. In DNA, the CDR3 is TGCAGCGTTGGTACAACAGCGAACACCGGGGAGCTGTTTTTT.

In this sample, this clone turned up once. This sequence joins TRBV20-1 and TRBJ2-7; 10 nucleotides line up with TRBD2. The trim removed 3 bases at V and 6 bases at J, leaving 8 bases unmatched. CDR3 length: 14 residues. CDR1 and CDR2 from the germline V gene are DFQATT and SNEGSKA (reference sequence). The CDR3 region has the DNA TGCAGTGCTAGTGGAGCGGGAGGGTATGGCGAGCAGTACTTC. Translated: CSASGAGGYGEQYF.

The chain has TRBV18 and TRBJ1-1; D gene ambiguous. V was cut by 3 bases and J by 4 bases, with 15 bases left in between. Germline CDR1 and CDR2: KGHSH and LQKENI. The CDR3 is 15 amino acids. The CDR3 spells CASSPRGVGTTEAFF. The CDR3 DNA is TGTGCCAGCTCACCGAGAGGAGTTGGAACCACTGAAGCTTTCTTT.

This clone came up a few times. The gene calls are TRBV4-1 and TRBJ1-5; a possible D gene is TRBD1 (5 bases). CDR3 length: 15 amino acids. Germline lookup yields CDR1 MGHRA and CDR2 YSYEKL. Trimming took off 0 bases at V and 6 bases at J, with 12 bases between the two ends. The CDR3 loop is CASSQESGGGQPQHF. Written as DNA, the CDR3 is TGCGCCAGCAGCCAAGAGTCAGGCGGGGGTCAGCCCCAGCATTTT.

This sequence joins TRBV12-3 or TRBV12-4 and TRBJ2-7; D possibly corresponds to TRBD1 (5 bases). Trimming removed 2 bases at V and 2 bases at J, with 7 bases between. This CDR3 comprises 13 residues. CDR3 bases: TGTGCCAGCAGTTTAACAGGAACCTACGAGCAGTACTTC. Encoded protein: CASSLTGTYEQYF.

A single count supports this clone. This chain connects TRBV27 to TRBJ2-1; 13 bases are shared with TRBD2. The CDR3 contains 15 residues. The ends lost 4 bases at V and 7 bases at J; junction bases unmatched: 4. Germline V gene lookup returns CDR1 MNHEY and CDR2 SMNVEV (reference sequence). The CDR3 here is CASSSLAGGRNEQFF. The CDR3 coding sequence is TGTGCCAGCAGTTCACTAGCGGGAGGGAGAAATGAGCAGTTCTTC.

V and J are TRBV19 and TRBJ2-3; TRBD2 matches at 10 bases. Unmatched junction bases numbered 4, after V lost 4 bases and J lost 0 bases. The length of the CDR3 is 16 residues. CDR1 is LNHDA and CDR2 is SQIVND in the germline V gene (reference sequence). CDR3 loop: CASSTQREGSTDTQYF. In DNA, the CDR3 is TGTGCCAGTAGTACTCAGCGGGAGGGGAGCACAGATACGCAGTATTTT.